The text below deals with one TCR beta chain. Its specificity is unknown. The sample comes from a study of CD4 T cells in relation to SARS-CoV-2 and coronaviruses. Study information: After roughly 9 days of antigen culture, PBMC TCR beta CDR3s were sequenced. Study outcomes and limitations: In around two thirds of donors, memory CD4+ clonotypes crossrecognized SARS-CoV-2 and at least one common cold coronavirus spike.

Sorted naive or memory CD4+ cells met CEF peptides for over eight days. This CDR3 is built from 16 residues. The germline V gene encodes CDR1 KGHDR and CDR2 SFDVKD. Germline trimming cut 2 bases from V and 2 bases from J; bases unmatched to any gene: 7. The repertoire was sequenced with immunoSEQ multiplex PCR; TCRdb's copy has only in-frame clones and lacks some. The sample lists tens of thousands of clones; 60% to 80% were seen once. The gene calls are TRBV24-1 and TRBJ2-5; 7 bases match TRBD2. Sequenced: memory CD4+ T cells from PBMCs, cultured in vitro. This TCR was recovered from an adult with COVID-19. CDR3 region: CATSDSRGSGQETQYF. The CDR3 DNA reads as TGTGCCACCAGTGATTCCCGAGGTAGCGGGCAAGAGACCCAGTACTTC.